This T cell receptor beta chain was recorded in a study of T cells in Graves' hyperthyroidism and ophthalmopathy. Authors of the study amplified TCR beta CDR3 regions from RNA transcripts. Researchers ran a first-round RT-PCR on the TCR CDR3 using the HTBI primer set. Each CDR3 protein gets one entry after TCRdb re-called the multiplex PCR reads with MiXCR. The sample gives 360,000 or so distinct CDR3 sequences, about 18% of which show up once; roughly 3.5% is in the top ten. V lost 8 bases and J 5 bases, leaving 24 bases between the germline ends. The CDR3 contains 16 residues. Looked up from germline, CDR1 is SGHTA and CDR2 is FQGTGA. This clonotype has at least ten counts.

This sequence originates from a woman under 30 with Graves' hyperthyroidism. The V call is TRBV7-3, the J call TRBJ1-1, with TRBD1 as a possible D gene (6 bases). Sequences were obtained from blood. In DNA form, the CDR3 reads TGTGCCAGCCCCGACTGGGCACAGGGCTTTTGTACTGAAGCTTTCTTT. Protein sequence: CASPDWAQGFCTEAFF.